The rows below give T cell receptor beta chains drawn from one sample of a study of cytotoxic CD8 clonotypes in ibrutinib-treated CLL. The protocol was immunoSEQ multiplex PCR, while the TCRdb copy is restricted to in-frame clones and leaves out a portion. The sample holds approximately 130,000 clones, around 80% seen once. The specimen was PBMCs, collected after 24 months of ibrutinib treatment. The receptors were gathered from a human donor with chronic lymphocytic leukemia. CDR3s include the opening cysteine and the closing phenylalanine or tryptophan. D genes are given only for firm matches. Clone size is not always given. Where it is, it says once, few, many or a class for expanded clones.

clone_size	v_call	j_call	d_call	cdr3_aa	cdr3_nt
NA	TRBV18	TRBJ1-6	TRBD1	CASSPTGDSYNSPLHF	TGTGCCAGCTCCCCAACAGGGGACTCCTATAATTCACCCCTCCACTTT
NA	TRBV7-9	TRBJ1-1	TRBD1	CASSTGGGLNTEAFF	TGTGCCAGCAGCACAGGGGGGGGATTGAACACTGAAGCTTTCTTT
NA	TRBV6-1	TRBJ1-1	TRBD1	CASRRGTGANTEAFF	TGTGCCAGCAGGAGGGGGACAGGGGCGAACACTGAAGCTTTCTTT
NA	TRBV5-3	TRBJ1-2	TRBD1	CASSLGQLNYGYTF	TGTGCCAGCAGCTTGGGACAGCTTAACTATGGCTACACCTTC
NA	TRBV5-4	TRBJ1-4	TRBD1	CASSSQTGGQEKLFF	TGTGCCAGCAGCTCTCAAACAGGGGGACAGGAAAAACTGTTTTTT
NA	TRBV29-1	TRBJ2-2	NA	CSVCEGMAGELFF	TGCAGCGTTTGCGAGGGAATGGCCGGGGAGCTGTTTTTT
NA	TRBV7-2	TRBJ2-5	NA	CASSGGGAVWETQYF	TGTGCCAGCAGCGGAGGGGGGGCGGTTTGGGAGACCCAGTACTTC
NA	TRBV30	TRBJ2-2	NA	CAWKETGGTGELFF	TGTGCCTGGAAGGAGACAGGAGGAACCGGGGAGCTGTTTTTT
NA	TRBV28	TRBJ1-3	NA	CASSPLQALSGNTIYF	TGTGCCAGCAGCCCTCTTCAGGCACTCTCTGGAAACACCATATATTTT
NA	TRBV25-1	TRBJ1-6	NA	CASSDPRRVGNSPLHF	TGTGCCAGCAGTGATCCTCGGAGGGTGGGAAATTCACCCCTCCACTTT
once	TRBV30	TRBJ2-5	NA	CAWRTQGRETQYF	TGTGCCTGGAGAACCCAGGGCCGAGAGACCCAGTACTTC
NA	TRBV6-5	TRBJ1-1	NA	CASSYPGGRTEAFF	TGTGCCAGCAGTTATCCAGGAGGACGCACTGAAGCTTTCTTT
once	TRBV6-5	TRBJ1-1	NA	CASRPPWGIGTEAFF	TGTGCCAGCAGACCCCCGTGGGGGATCGGAACTGAAGCTTTCTTT
once	TRBV7-9	TRBJ1-1	TRBD1	CASTETGVNTEAFF	TGTGCCAGCACCGAGACAGGGGTCAACACTGAAGCTTTCTTT
NA	TRBV27	TRBJ1-5	TRBD1	CASSPLTGTGGVGQPQHF	TGTGCCAGCAGTCCCCTTACCGGGACAGGGGGGGTCGGTCAGCCCCAGCATTTT
NA	TRBV10-3	TRBJ1-1	NA	CAISVSGVGNTEAFF	TGTGCCATCAGTGTGTCAGGGGTAGGGAACACTGAAGCTTTCTTT
NA	TRBV7-8	TRBJ1-2	NA	CASSAGAYGYTF	TGTGCCAGCAGCGCCGGAGCCTATGGCTACACCTTC
once	TRBV6-1	TRBJ2-2	TRBD1	CAERGQGGGELFF	TGTGCCGAAAGAGGACAGGGCGGCGGGGAGCTGTTTTTT
NA	TRBV4-2	TRBJ1-5	TRBD1	CASSQEWTGVQPQHF	TGTGCCAGCAGCCAAGAGTGGACAGGGGTCCAGCCCCAGCATTTT
NA	TRBV5-1	TRBJ2-5	NA	CASSLDTATQETQYF	TGCGCCAGCAGCTTGGACACGGCTACGCAAGAGACCCAGTACTTC
NA	TRBV9	TRBJ2-1	TRBD2	CASSPSAGGYNEQFF	TGTGCCAGCAGCCCCTCCGCGGGGGGGTACAATGAGCAGTTCTTC
NA	TRBV10-3	TRBJ1-1	NA	CAISASEGRGTEAFF	TGTGCCATCAGCGCTAGTGAGGGTCGGGGCACTGAAGCTTTCTTT
NA	TRBV6-1	TRBJ2-1	TRBD1	CASSEASHRDRAYNEQFF	TGTGCCAGCAGTGAAGCCTCCCACCGGGACAGGGCCTACAATGAGCAGTTCTTC
once	TRBV6-5	TRBJ2-7	NA	CASGRTSYEQYF	TGTGCCAGCGGCAGGACCTCCTACGAGCAGTACTTC
NA	TRBV7-9	TRBJ1-2	NA	CASSLGRGSYGYTF	TGTGCCAGCAGCTTAGGCAGGGGAAGTTATGGCTACACCTTC
NA	TRBV18	TRBJ1-5	TRBD1	CASSPLPGQGASSNQPQHF	TGTGCCAGCTCACCACTGCCGGGACAGGGGGCATCGAGCAATCAGCCCCAGCATTTT
NA	TRBV30	TRBJ2-1	TRBD2	CAWNPTGLARGEQFF	TGTGCCTGGAACCCAACCGGACTAGCTAGGGGTGAGCAGTTCTTC
once	TRBV7-9	TRBJ2-7	TRBD2	CASSLLAGGYEQYF	TGTGCCAGCAGCCTTCTAGCGGGGGGGTACGAGCAGTACTTC
NA	TRBV7-2	TRBJ2-7	TRBD2	CASRPFSGDSYEQYF	TGTGCCAGCCGACCCTTTAGCGGGGACTCCTACGAGCAGTACTTC
NA	TRBV5-4	TRBJ2-5	NA	CASSLRLDQETQYF	TGTGCCAGCAGCTTAAGGTTAGACCAAGAGACCCAGTACTTC
NA	TRBV11-3	TRBJ2-1	NA	CASSLRFRGFDEQFF	TGTGCCAGCAGCTTACGGTTTCGGGGTTTCGATGAGCAGTTCTTC
few	TRBV28	TRBJ1-6	NA	CASSIKGVPNSPLHF	TGTGCCAGCAGTATCAAAGGGGTCCCTAATTCACCCCTCCACTTT
NA	TRBV16	TRBJ1-2	NA	CASSGRVGHSNYGYTF	TGTGCCAGCAGCGGGAGGGTCGGTCACTCTAACTATGGCTACACCTTC
once	TRBV9	TRBJ1-6	TRBD1	CASSVEGTGGSPLHF	TGTGCCAGCAGCGTAGAAGGAACAGGGGGTTCACCCCTCCACTTT
NA	TRBV10-1	TRBJ2-4	NA	CARIDIPLAKNIQYF	TGCGCCAGGATTGACATCCCCTTAGCCAAAAACATTCAGTACTTC
NA	TRBV5-4	TRBJ2-1	TRBD1	CASSLPPTGGSYNEQFF	TGTGCCAGCAGCTTGCCCCCGACAGGGGGCTCCTACAATGAGCAGTTCTTC
NA	TRBV7-9	TRBJ2-1	TRBD2	CASSLAGGNNEQFF	TGTGCCAGCAGCTTAGCGGGGGGGAACAATGAGCAGTTCTTC
once	TRBV7-3	TRBJ2-1	NA	CASSLTTSNEQFF	TGTGCCAGCAGCTTAACGACTAGCAATGAGCAGTTCTTC
NA	TRBV9	TRBJ1-1	NA	CASSVGPENTEAFF	TGTGCCAGCAGCGTAGGTCCAGAGAACACTGAAGCTTTCTTT
NA	TRBV7-2	TRBJ2-7	NA	CASSFETKQYF	TGTGCCAGCAGCTTTGAAACGAAACAGTACTTC
NA	TRBV7-2	TRBJ2-2	TRBD2	CASSLWGGPGELFF	TGTGCCAGCAGCTTATGGGGAGGGCCCGGGGAGCTGTTTTTT
NA	TRBV10-3	TRBJ2-1	NA	CAISETGYNEQFF	TGTGCCATCAGTGAAACAGGCTACAATGAGCAGTTCTTC
NA	TRBV10-3	TRBJ2-4	NA	CAISEVPDNGIQYF	TGTGCCATCAGCGAGGTCCCGGACAACGGCATTCAGTACTTC